One sample yielded the 25 T cell receptor beta chains listed below, sequenced in a study of neurological immune-mediated disorders. Indicated time point: longitudinal time-point 1 (baseline). A single record per CDR3 protein comes from TCRdb applying MiXCR to the 5' RACE reads. The data show 55,000 to 80,000 distinct CDR3 sequences, with roughly an eighth seen just once and roughly 4.5% held by the top ten. The sequencing sample was made of PBMCs. These receptors were taken from a female donor with HTLV-1-associated myelopathy (HAM/TSP).

This clonotype was counted many times. In DNA form, the CDR3 reads TGTGCCAGCAGCCCTACGTCTTCGGGGGGGCCCCATGAGCAGTTCTTC. Its protein is CASSPTSSGGPHEQFF. The genes are TRBV7-2 and TRBJ2-1; 8 positions agree with TRBD2. CDR1 is SGHTA, CDR2 FQGNSA, per germline. The CDR3 has 16 amino acids. The V segment lost 5 bases and the J segment 8 bases; nucleotides outside the gene matches: 14.

J is TRBJ2-1 and V is TRBV6-5; D uncertain. The V gene's germline CDR1 is MNHEY and CDR2 SVGAGI. The V end was cut by 2 bases, the J end by 5 bases, with 7 bases between. This CDR3 has 13 amino acids. In DNA, the CDR3 is TGTGCCAGCAGTTACGCCCTAAACAATGAGCAGTTCTTC. Protein sequence: CASSYALNNEQFF.

This clonotype was seen at least ten times. An end of the junction differs from the germline gene, which may be a read error. This sequence joins TRBV5-1 and TRBJ2-3; 8 bases are a match to TRBD1. Germline CDR1 and CDR2: SGHRS and YFSETQ. CDR3 length: 14 amino acids. The CDR3 here is CASSEGTGTHTQYF. For the CDR3, the DNA is TGCGCCAGCAGCGAAGGGACAGGCACACATACGCAGTATTTT.

With regard to this clonotype: Germline is not matched at one junction end, which may reflect a read error. This sequence joins TRBV5-1 and TRBJ2-2; 7 positions agree with TRBD2. The CDR3 runs 13 residues. CDR1 is SGHRS and CDR2 is YFSETQ in the germline V gene. CDR3 coding DNA: TGCGCCAGCATCCCGGTTGGGGCGGGGGACCTGTTTTTT. It codes for CASIPVGAGDLFF.

This clonotype appeared many times. The chain has TRBV2 and TRBJ2-2; the match to TRBD1 covers 7 bases. The germline gives CDR1 SNHLY, CDR2 FYNNEI. The CDR3 consists of 12 residues. V shed 9 bases and J 5 bases; nucleotides not matched to a gene: 3. CDR3 protein: CASDRVTGELFF. CDR3 coding DNA: TGTGCCAGTGACAGGGTAACCGGGGAGCTGTTTTTT.

At least ten counts were recorded for this clonotype. The V call is TRBV20-1, the J call TRBJ2-7, with D perhaps TRBD1 or TRBD2 (5 bases each). This CDR3 has 13 residues. Germline CDR1 and CDR2: DFQATT and SNEGSKA (reference sequence). The V end lost 3 bases, the J end lost 2 bases, and 11 bases lay between the germline ends. For the CDR3, the DNA is TGCAGTGCTAGTGGGGGACCCACCTACGAGCAGTACTTC. Protein sequence: CSASGGPTYEQYF.

This clonotype was picked up many times. The rearrangement uses TRBV20-1 and TRBJ2-3, with D possibly called TRBD1 or TRBD2 (5 bases each). This CDR3 has 15 amino acids. CDR1 and CDR2 (germline): DFQATT, SNEGSKA (reference sequence). The V and J ends lost 0 bases and 5 bases respectively, with 15 bases between them. The CDR3 DNA follows: TGCAGTGCTAGAGATCGACGGGGCCAAAAAGATACGCAGTATTTT. Its translation is CSARDRRGQKDTQYF.

There are many counts of this clonotype. The J gene is TRBJ1-2, the V gene TRBV5-1; TRBD1 is a possible D gene (5 bases). CDR3 size: 14 residues. V lost 5 bases, J lost 8 bases, and 19 bases lay in between. Per germline, CDR1 SGHRS and CDR2 YFSETQ. CDR3 DNA: TGCGCCAGCAGTCGACAGCCCGAGGTTCAGGGCTACACCTTC. It translates to CASSRQPEVQGYTF.

In its sample, this clonotype was seen many times. The genes are TRBV5-1 and TRBJ2-6; D possibly matches TRBD1 or TRBD2 (6 bases each). Per germline, CDR1 SGHRS and CDR2 YFSETQ. CDR3 length: 15 residues. V was clipped by 6 bases and J by 0 bases, with 10 bases between them. In nucleotides, the CDR3 is TGCGCCAGCAAAGGGGGGCTCTCTGGGGCCAACGTCCTGACTTTC. It specifies CASKGGLSGANVLTF.

The chain couples TRBV18 to TRBJ2-1; 10 nucleotides line up with TRBD1. The trim removed 6 bases at V and 6 bases at J, leaving 5 bases unmatched. The length of the CDR3 is 14 residues. Germline V lookup: CDR1 KGHSH, CDR2 LQKENI. Here the CDR3 reads CASSNRDRGNEQFF. In DNA form, the CDR3 reads TGTGCCAGCTCGAACCGGGACAGGGGCAATGAGCAGTTCTTC.

In this sample, this clonotype turned up many times. DNA of the CDR3: TGTGCCAGCAGTTTAGACGGGGGGGGCGCTGAGCAGTTCTTC. It is translated as CASSLDGGGAEQFF. The J gene is TRBJ2-1, the V gene TRBV12-3 or TRBV12-4; 8 bases align to TRBD2. The ends lost 1 base at V and 9 bases at J; junction bases unmatched: 5. The CDR3 totals 14 residues.

This clonotype appeared many times. The chain links TRBV10-3 to TRBJ2-7, with D perhaps TRBD1 (6 bases). The V gene lost 2 bases and the J gene lost 5 bases, with 13 bases spanning the gap. CDR1 is ENHRY and CDR2 is SYGVKD in the germline V gene. This CDR3 spans 14 amino acids. CDR3 residues: CAISEPDSTDEQYF. CDR3 nucleotide sequence: TGTGCCATCAGTGAGCCGGACAGCACCGACGAGCAGTACTTC.

This clonotype was counted at least ten times. This chain connects TRBV5-6 to TRBJ1-1; D remains ambiguous. This CDR3 contains 13 residues. Germline-derived CDR1 and CDR2 are SGHDT and YYEEEE. V dropped 0 bases and J dropped 0 bases, with 3 bases sitting between them. CDR3 region: CASSLVMNTEAFF. The DNA of the CDR3 is TGTGCCAGCAGCTTGGTTATGAACACTGAAGCTTTCTTT.

This clonotype was seen at least ten times. CDR3 loop: CASSVGDREGADTQYF. For the CDR3, the DNA is TGCGCCAGCAGCGTCGGGGACAGGGAGGGAGCAGATACGCAGTATTTT. The chain combines TRBV5-1 with TRBJ2-3, with 9 bases matching TRBD1. Germline CDR1 and CDR2: SGHRS and YFSETQ. The CDR3 consists of 16 residues. V shed 4 bases and J 4 bases; nucleotides not matched to a gene: 10.

This clonotype appeared many times. V usage is TRBV5-1 and J usage is TRBJ2-7; perhaps TRBD1 as D (6 bases). V was pared by 4 bases and J by 2 bases, with 13 bases between. This CDR3 has 14 residues. Germline V gene sequence: CDR1 SGHRS, CDR2 YFSETQ. The CDR3 DNA sequence: TGCGCCAGCAGCCCCACAGGGTACACCTACGAGCAGTACTTC. Translation: CASSPTGYTYEQYF.

In this sample, this clonotype turned up a few times. CDR3 DNA sequence: TGTGCCAGCAGGCGGACAGGGGATTTGGGAGCAGGGCAGTTCTTC. This translates into CASRRTGDLGAGQFF. This rearrangement joins TRBV12-3 or TRBV12-4 to TRBJ2-1, with 9 nucleotides matching TRBD1. The J segment lost 12 bases and the V segment lost 6 bases, leaving 15 bases of the junction unmatched. CDR3 length: 15 amino acids.

This clonotype was counted many times. The chain employs TRBV5-1 and TRBJ2-7; the match to TRBD2 covers 9 bases. Germline lookup yields CDR1 SGHRS and CDR2 YFSETQ. The CDR3 covers 14 residues. V shed 0 bases, J shed 6 bases, and the junction held 4 bases outside the gene matches. In nucleotides, the CDR3 is TGCGCCAGCAGCTTGGGGGGACTAGCACCCGAGCAGTACTTC. Translated, it gives CASSLGGLAPEQYF. The whole variable domain, filled in from reference TRBV5-1 and TRBJ2-7, reads KAGVTQTPRYLIKTRGQQVTLSCSPISGHRSVSWYQQTPGQGLQFLFEYFSETQRNKGNFPGRFSGRQFSNSRSEMNVSTLELGDSALYLCASSLGGLAPEQYFGPGTRLTVT.

This clonotype was counted ten times or more. The chain has TRBV28 and TRBJ2-7; D gene unclear. Germline values: CDR1 MDHEN, CDR2 SYDVKM. Trimming took off 6 bases at V and 5 bases at J, with 8 bases between the two ends. This CDR3 has 11 amino acids. CDR3 sequence reads: CASRRQNEQYF. The CDR3 DNA is TGTGCCAGCAGGCGGCAGAACGAGCAGTACTTC. Drawing the rest from reference TRBV28 and TRBJ2-7, the complete variable domain is DVKVTQSSRYLVKRTGEKVFLECVQDMDHENMFWYRQDPGLGLRLIYFSYDVKMKEKGDIPEGYSVSREKKERFSLILESASTNQTSMYLCASRRQNEQYFGPGTRLTVT.

This clonotype was counted many times. The V gene is TRBV29-1, the J gene TRBJ2-3; possibly TRBD2 for D (7 bases). This CDR3 contains 14 residues. The V end was cut by 3 bases, the J end by 4 bases, with 14 bases between. In germline, CDR1 is SQVTM, CDR2 ANQGSEA. The CDR3 sequence is CSVDRRGHPDTQYF. CDR3 coding DNA: TGCAGCGTTGATCGGCGGGGGCACCCAGATACGCAGTATTTT.

In its sample, this clonotype was seen many times. The chain recombines TRBV9 with TRBJ2-3; 11 bases are a match to TRBD2. Germline V gives CDR1 SGDLS, CDR2 YYNGEE. With V trimmed by 0 bases and J by 3 bases, 3 bases remained unmatched. This CDR3 has 16 amino acids. DNA for the CDR3: TGTGCCAGCAGCGTAGGGCCTAGCGGGGGGACAGATACGCAGTATTTT. This codes for CASSVGPSGGTDTQYF.

This clonotype has ten or more counts. The V and J genes are TRBV5-1 and TRBJ2-3; D not certain. The CDR3 totals 12 residues. Trimming took off 2 bases at V and 3 bases at J, with 4 bases between the two ends. Per germline, CDR1 SGHRS and CDR2 YFSETQ. The CDR3 DNA reads TGCGCCAGCAGCTTCACAACAGATACGCAGTATTTT. Amino acid sequence: CASSFTTDTQYF.

The table lists this clonotype with many counts. The genes are TRBV4-2 and TRBJ2-7; D not resolved. This CDR3 has 14 amino acids. Deletions cut 1 base from V and 3 bases from J, with 10 bases between. Germline V gene lookup returns CDR1 LGHNA and CDR2 YNFKEQ. CDR3 nucleotides: TGTGCCAGCAGCCAAGGCACTACGATCTACGAGCAGTACTTC. Translated, it gives CASSQGTTIYEQYF.

This clonotype was picked up many times. The chain couples TRBV9 to TRBJ1-5; 7 bases are a match to TRBD1. With V trimmed by 0 bases and J by 8 bases, 5 bases remained unmatched. The length of the CDR3 is 14 residues. CDR1 SGDLS and CDR2 YYNGEE come from the germline V gene. The chain's CDR3 is CASSVGGGGEPQHF. The CDR3 nucleotides are TGTGCCAGCAGCGTAGGAGGGGGCGGTGAGCCCCAGCATTTT.

This clonotype was counted many times. V and J are TRBV5-1 and TRBJ2-2; D possibly corresponds to TRBD2 (6 bases). Germline assignment: CDR1 SGHRS and CDR2 YFSETQ. This CDR3 has 15 residues. Trimming removed 0 bases from V and 1 base from J, with 7 bases in between. The CDR3 is CASSLAGVNTGELFF. CDR3 nucleotide sequence: TGCGCCAGCAGCTTGGCGGGGGTGAACACCGGGGAGCTGTTTTTT.

This clonotype was observed a handful of times. The rearrangement links TRBV5-1 to TRBJ2-7; possibly TRBD2 for D (6 bases). Germline lookup yields CDR1 SGHRS and CDR2 YFSETQ. V was trimmed by 8 bases and J by 5 bases, leaving 14 bases between them. The CDR3 contains 12 residues. CDR3 sequence reads: CASKSRGDEQYF. CDR3 coding DNA: TGCGCCAGTAAAAGCCGCGGGGACGAGCAGTACTTC. The full variable domain, rest sourced from reference TRBV5-1 and TRBJ2-7, is KAGVTQTPRYLIKTRGQQVTLSCSPISGHRSVSWYQQTPGQGLQFLFEYFSETQRNKGNFPGRFSGRQFSNSRSEMNVSTLELGDSALYLCASKSRGDEQYFGPGTRLTVT.